The source of this T cell receptor beta chain is a study of T cells after yellow fever vaccination. For the study at large: In the case of low-cell-number fractions, SMART-Seq v4 Ultra Low Input was used for preparation. Notes on the study in general: Booster samples showed a return of most primary-vaccination clones (roughly 96% CD4, approximately 90% CD8). Although the secondary response was weaker, it peaked faster, at day 5 versus 15. Abundant clonotypes from the bulk population could get into FACS-sorted repertoires as contaminants.

A single record per CDR3 protein comes from TCRdb applying MiXCR to the 5' RACE reads. This table holds approximately 250,000 distinct CDR3 sequences, about 5% found once. To note about this clonotype: Its antigen is as yet unknown.

The receptor was isolated from a man aged 18 to 35 who received the YFV17D yellow fever vaccine. Sample: CD4+ T cells sorted from PBMCs, taken on the day of the yellow fever booster vaccination.

This chain's CDR3 is CASSPRPGNTEAFF. The CDR3 DNA reads as TGTGCCAGCAGCCCACGGCCCGGGAACACTGAAGCTTTCTTT. The rearrangement links TRBV7-3 to TRBJ1-1, with unresolved D. The V gene lost 5 bases and the J gene lost 1 base, with 11 bases spanning the gap. Germline V gene sequence: CDR1 SGHTA, CDR2 FQGTGA. The CDR3 totals 14 residues.